The 7 T cell receptor beta chains below come from one sample, sequenced in a study of shared clonotypes between healthy human individuals. As defined, naive CD8 cells were CD45RO-negative and positively selected for CCR7, with terminally differentiated effector memory CD45RA+ cells excluded. Only in-frame clones appear in the TCRdb table, and some are missing; sequencing was by immunoSEQ multiplex PCR. The table records about 2.1 million clones, roughly 95% of them present only once. Sequenced input: naive CD8+ T cells from PBMCs. The receptors originated from a man younger than 35 in good health. Some clones in this sample may be carry-over from other donors' samples.

The chain combines TRBV29-1 with TRBJ1-2; TRBD1 agrees at 9 bases. The germline V gene has CDR1 SQVTM and CDR2 ANQGSEA. The CDR3 runs 12 residues. Germline trimming cut 3 bases from V and 7 bases from J; bases unmatched to any gene: 3. The CDR3 reads CSVDNRGPGYTF. As DNA, the CDR3 is TGCAGCGTTGATAACAGGGGGCCTGGCTACACCTTC.

The DNA of the CDR3 is TGTGCCAGCAGTGACTGGACTAGCGGGAGGGCACAAGAGACCCAGTACTTC. Translating it yields CASSDWTSGRAQETQYF. The chain combines TRBV6-1 with TRBJ2-5, with 15 bases aligning to TRBD2. Looked up from germline, CDR1 is MNHNS and CDR2 is SASEGT. The trim removed 3 bases at V and 2 bases at J, leaving 4 bases unmatched. The CDR3 is 17 amino acids.

In DNA form, the CDR3 reads TGTGCCAGTAGTATAGATCTGAACCAAGACCCCTACGAGCAGTACTTC. Protein product: CASSIDLNQDPYEQYF. V usage is TRBV19 and J usage is TRBJ2-7; no clear D gene. CDR1 and CDR2 (germline): LNHDA, SQIVND (reference sequence). V lost 0 bases, J lost 2 bases, and 14 bases lay in between. This CDR3 contains 16 residues.

To note about this clone: Other DNA sequences in this specimen translate into the identical CDR3. This chain joins TRBV4-1 and TRBJ2-1; D ambiguous. CDR1 is MGHRA, CDR2 YSYEKL, per germline. Trimming took off 1 base at V and 1 base at J, with 8 bases between the two ends. The CDR3 contains 15 residues. The CDR3 region is CASSQGLSSYNEQFF. The DNA for the CDR3 is TGCGCCAGCAGCCAAGGGCTCTCATCCTACAATGAGCAGTTCTTC.

The genes are TRBV19 and TRBJ2-1, with D tentatively TRBD2 (6 bases). Germline lookup yields CDR1 LNHDA and CDR2 SQIVND (reference sequence). The CDR3 runs to 15 residues. The ends were cut back, 3 bases at V and 8 bases at J, with 17 bases in the middle. DNA of the CDR3: TGTGCCAGTAGTATTACCGCTTATCCGGGGGATGAGCAGTTCTTC. Protein sequence: CASSITAYPGDEQFF.

J is TRBJ2-6 and V is TRBV5-6; D uncertain. CDR1 and CDR2 from the germline V gene are SGHDT and YYEEEE. Trimming shortened V by 4 bases and J by 2 bases, and 7 bases separated the two germline ends. The CDR3 consists of 14 residues. CDR3 loop: CASSHKPGANVLTF. CDR3 DNA: TGTGCCAGCAGCCACAAACCTGGGGCCAACGTCCTGACTTTC. The full variable domain, completed using reference TRBV5-6 and TRBJ2-6, is DAGVTQSPTHLIKTRGQQVTLRCSPKSGHDTVSWYQQALGQGPQFIFQYYEEEERQRGNFPDRFSGHQFPNYSSELNVNALLLGDSALYLCASSHKPGANVLTFGAGSRLTVL.

The table lists this clone with a count of one. The gene calls are TRBV28 and TRBJ1-3, with TRBD1 identical over 10 bases. The CDR3 spans 18 residues. Germline CDR1 reads MDHEN; CDR2 reads SYDVKM. After removal of 3 bases from V and 0 bases from J, the junction contained 8 bases not matched to a gene. The CDR3 reads CASSFQGTGDPSGNTIYF. Here the CDR3 DNA reads TGTGCCAGCAGTTTCCAAGGGACAGGGGATCCCTCTGGAAACACCATATATTTT. Full variable domain (rest looked up from reference TRBV28 and TRBJ1-3): DVKVTQSSRYLVKRTGEKVFLECVQDMDHENMFWYRQDPGLGLRLIYFSYDVKMKEKGDIPEGYSVSREKKERFSLILESASTNQTSMYLCASSFQGTGDPSGNTIYFGEGSWLTVV.